This T cell receptor beta chain originates from a study of blood T cell repertoires in COVID-19. Study at large: COVID-19 samples collected from the United States, Italy and Spain covered acute and convalescent phases. PBMCs, B-cell-depleted T cells, or T cells provided the cDNA or gDNA that made up the material.

Per the original data handling: By means of reference gene primer amplification, nucleated cell counts were estimated. The protocol was immunoSEQ multiplex PCR, while the TCRdb copy is restricted to in-frame clones and leaves out a portion. The DNA was the basis for D and trimming; V, J and clone size are from that table. The table lists 200,000 to 300,000 clones, approximately 81% of them singletons. The germline V and J ends were trimmed by 3 bases and 4 bases, with 17 bases remaining between them. From germline, CDR1 is LNHDA and CDR2 SQIVND (reference sequence). CDR3 length equals 16 residues. The sequence derives from a woman of 80 years or more with acute or convalescent COVID-19. The rearrangement joins TRBV19 to TRBJ2-3, with D possibly being TRBD1 (5 bases). The sequencing sample was made of peripheral blood. CDR3 in amino acids: CASSMPGSVIADTQYF. The CDR3, as DNA: TGTGCCAGTAGTATGCCAGGGTCGGTTATCGCAGATACGCAGTATTTT.